This T cell receptor beta chain was sequenced for a study of blood T cells in healthy people across ages. Caucasian individuals from Russia who were healthy and aged roughly 6 to 100 acted as donors. Combining a sample-barcoded 5' primer with a J-beta primer mix, a second PCR ran for about 7 to 11 cycles. From the 5' RACE reads, TCRdb called clonotypes with MiXCR, one entry per CDR3 protein. The data show more than 900,000 distinct CDR3 sequences, 25% to 35% seen once. This CDR3 comprises 14 residues. Germline CDR1 is LNHDA and CDR2 is SQIVND (reference sequence). Notes on this clonotype: Germline is not matched at one junction end, which may reflect a read error.

These sequences were also reported in another study, on T cells of mothers and their children.

Input material: blood. This receptor was taken from a woman aged 40 to 50 in good health. This chain connects TRBV19 to TRBJ2-1; weak D call: TRBD1 (6 bases). CDR3 nucleotides: TGTGCCAGTAGTACCCAGGGGACGTACAATGAGCAGTGCTTC. It encodes CASSTQGTYNEQCF.